This entry is about one T cell receptor beta chain. Its antigen is currently not known. One end of the junction does not line up with germline, which may come from a read error. The sample belongs to a study of tumor-infiltrating lymphocytes in primary liver carcinoma (dated by TCRdb to about 2017). Study-level background: Of the five patients (three men and two women, aged 30 to 69 years), four had hepatocellular carcinoma and one had combined HCC and intrahepatic cholangiocarcinoma. Reproducibility between technical replicate repertoires was high, with correlation coefficients above 0.95 and mean shared-clone rates roughly 0.91. Agilent mRNA microarray profiling was performed on the approximately 27 tumor region samples to relate TCRbeta repertoire diversity to the local molecular phenotype. TCRbeta repertoire sequencing, expression microarrays and whole-exome sequencing were combined in the study across five regions of each liver tumor, with adjacent normal tissue and blood also included. A total of roughly 35 specimens from 5 patients went through TCRbeta repertoire sequencing, namely 25 tumor regions, 5 adjacent noncancerous liver tissues and 5 peripheral blood samples. The five patients had tumors of stage T1-T3 N0M0, with maximum diameters ranging from roughly 4.2 to 11 cm. Each sample produced about 3.5 to 8 million productive TCRbeta reads, and read depth showed no significant difference between tissue types.

Without any cell sorting, total RNA and DNA were extracted together from about 20-30 mg of bulk tissue using the AllPrep DNA/RNA mini kit. Surgical resection was performed in China between November 2015 and 2016 on a handful of patients with histopathologically diagnosed primary liver carcinoma. At the time of sampling, the patients were treatment-naive and had chronic HBV infection. Each tumor was sampled at five spatially separated regions: the superior, inferior, left-lateral and right-lateral poles and the tumor centre. Histology showed that every tumor sample contained more than 85% viable tumor cells. Each fresh piece of tumor and adjacent tissue was cut in two, with one half stored in RNAlater at -80 degrees C and the other half sent for histology. A constant-region primer and ProtoScript II reverse transcriptase were used to reverse-transcribe TCRbeta-specific cDNA from roughly 480 ng total RNA. The TCRbeta libraries were prepared through three rounds of nested multiplex PCR following a slightly modified ARM-PCR procedure. Each of the first two PCR rounds ran for roughly 11 cycles and used multiplex TRBV1-TRBV30 forward primers together with a Cbeta reverse primer. Sample barcodes and Illumina adapters were added in a final 25-cycle PCR with Deep VentR polymerase. Before sequencing, amplicons between 200 and 500 bp were purified from gel using a QIAquick gel extraction kit. An Illumina HiSeq 2500 was used to sequence the TCRbeta amplicons with 250-bp paired-end reads. For the original study's pipeline: Reads were quality-trimmed with Trimmomatic v0.33, and paired reads were merged with FLASH v1.2.11 to recover full CDR3 sequences. V, D and J germline segments were assigned to the rearranged TCRbeta sequences using MiGEC v1.2.1b. Clonotype statistics and Shannon-Wiener diversity indices were computed with VDJtools v1.0.0. Except for diversity analysis, only each sample's 250 most abundant clonotypes were used in subsequent analyses to reduce sampling bias. The public reads were run again by TCRdb, first through fastp at Q25 and then through MiXCR, and only productive beta chains were kept. Every distinct CDR3 protein forms one entry, paired with its most common genes and DNA. The V and J calls shown here were made by TCRdb, not taken from the authors' results. For this sample there are roughly 100,000 distinct CDR3 sequences; about 62% appear just once. The leading ten clones occupy 9% to 15% of the sample.

The germline V gene gives CDR1 as SQVTM and CDR2 as ANQGSEA. Inclusive of the bounding cysteine and phenylalanine, the CDR3 is 14 residues long. Of the read, only the CDR3 DNA is kept; its 42 bases are in frame from base 1. The investigation overall reported the following: Repertoire overlap was higher between tumor regions (mean roughly 35%) than tumor-adjacent (17%) or tumor-blood (approximately 14%) pairs, consistent with antigen-driven expansion. The study included only four to six patients, and the authors note findings should be validated in a larger study. Compared with blood, tumors had a significantly larger share of the repertoire taken up by the top 250 clones (p = 0.039). Only the TCR beta chain was sequenced, so true repertoire diversity is likely underestimated because unpaired alpha chains were not captured. Because the samples were bulk and unsorted, CD4+ and CD8+ T cell repertoires could not be compared. Only about 7-25% of top clones were found in all five regions of a tumor, suggesting spatial heterogeneity of tumor-infiltrating T cells.

The receptor chain draws on TRBV29-1 and TRBJ2-1; the D gene is not confidently resolved. The sample was liver tumor tissue from sampling region 2. The cell subset or site label, as the study defines it: tumor region T2, inferior pole. This TCR came from a woman aged 60-75 years with primary liver carcinoma and hepatitis B virus infection. The CDR3 reads as follows: CSVNGYRTHEEQFF. In nucleotide form, the sequence is TGCAGCGTTAATGGATATCGAACCCATGAAGAGCAATTCTTC.